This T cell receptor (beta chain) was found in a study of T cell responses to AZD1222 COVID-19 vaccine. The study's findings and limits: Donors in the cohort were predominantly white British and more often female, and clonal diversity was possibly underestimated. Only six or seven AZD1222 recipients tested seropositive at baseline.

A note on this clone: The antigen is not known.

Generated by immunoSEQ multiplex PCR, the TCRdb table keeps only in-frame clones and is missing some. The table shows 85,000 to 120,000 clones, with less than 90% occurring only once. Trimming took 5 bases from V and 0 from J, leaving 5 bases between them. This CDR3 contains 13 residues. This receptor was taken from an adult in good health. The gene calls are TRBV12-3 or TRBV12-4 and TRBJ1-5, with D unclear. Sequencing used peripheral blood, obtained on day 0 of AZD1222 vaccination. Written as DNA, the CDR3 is TGTGCCAGCAGTGCAGATAGCAATCAGCCCCAGCATTTT. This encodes CASSADSNQPQHF.